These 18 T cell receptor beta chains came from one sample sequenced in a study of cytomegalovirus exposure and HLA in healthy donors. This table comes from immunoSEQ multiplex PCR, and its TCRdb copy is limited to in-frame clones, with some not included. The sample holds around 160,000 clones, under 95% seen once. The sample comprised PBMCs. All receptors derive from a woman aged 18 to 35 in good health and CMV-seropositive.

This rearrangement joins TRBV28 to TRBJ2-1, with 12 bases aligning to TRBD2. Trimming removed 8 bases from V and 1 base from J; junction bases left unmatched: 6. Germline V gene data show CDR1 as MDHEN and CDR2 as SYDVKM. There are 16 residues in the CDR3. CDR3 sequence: CASWTSGIRSYNEQFF. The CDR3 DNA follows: TGTGCCAGCTGGACTAGCGGGATCAGGTCCTACAATGAGCAGTTCTTC.

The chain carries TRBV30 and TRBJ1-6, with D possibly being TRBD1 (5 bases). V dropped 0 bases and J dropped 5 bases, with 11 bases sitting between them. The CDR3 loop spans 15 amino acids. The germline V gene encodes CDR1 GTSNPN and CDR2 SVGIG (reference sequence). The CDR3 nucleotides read TGTGCCTGGAGTGTCGCGGGACCGCATAATTCACCCCTCCACTTT. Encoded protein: CAWSVAGPHNSPLHF.

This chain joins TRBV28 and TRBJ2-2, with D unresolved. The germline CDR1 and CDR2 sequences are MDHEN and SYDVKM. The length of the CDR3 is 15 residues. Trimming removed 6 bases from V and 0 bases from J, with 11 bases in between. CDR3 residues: CASSQSLPNTGELFF. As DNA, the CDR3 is TGTGCCAGCAGCCAAAGCTTACCGAACACCGGGGAGCTGTTTTTT.

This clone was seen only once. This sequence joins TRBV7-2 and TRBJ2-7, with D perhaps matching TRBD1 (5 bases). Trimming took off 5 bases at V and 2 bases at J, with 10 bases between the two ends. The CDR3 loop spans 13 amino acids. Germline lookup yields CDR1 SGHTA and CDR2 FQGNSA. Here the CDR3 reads CASSTRATYEQYF. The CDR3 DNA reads TGTGCCAGCAGCACCAGGGCCACCTACGAGCAGTACTTC.

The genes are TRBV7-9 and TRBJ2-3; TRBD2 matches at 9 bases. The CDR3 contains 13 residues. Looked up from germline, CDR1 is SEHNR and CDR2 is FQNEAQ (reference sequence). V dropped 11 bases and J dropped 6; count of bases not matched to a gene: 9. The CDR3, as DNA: TGTGCCTCACGCGGGGGGGCCTCGGATACGCAGTATTTT. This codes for CASRGGASDTQYF.

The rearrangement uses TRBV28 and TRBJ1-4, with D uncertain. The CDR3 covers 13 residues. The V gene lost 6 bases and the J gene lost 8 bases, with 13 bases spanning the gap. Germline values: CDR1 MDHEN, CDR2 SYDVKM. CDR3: CASSRSIREKLFF. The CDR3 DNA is TGTGCCAGCAGCCGTTCCATCAGGGAAAAACTGTTTTTT.

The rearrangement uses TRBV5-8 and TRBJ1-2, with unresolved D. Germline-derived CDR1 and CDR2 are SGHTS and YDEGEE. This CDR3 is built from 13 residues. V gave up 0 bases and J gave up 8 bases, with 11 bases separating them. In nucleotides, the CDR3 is TGTGCCAGCAGCTTGGACAGAGAGTTAGGCTACACCTTC. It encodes CASSLDRELGYTF.

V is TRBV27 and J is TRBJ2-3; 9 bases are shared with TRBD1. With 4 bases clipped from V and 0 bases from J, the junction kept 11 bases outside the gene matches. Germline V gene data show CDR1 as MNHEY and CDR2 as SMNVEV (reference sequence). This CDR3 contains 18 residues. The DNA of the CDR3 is TGTGCCAGCAGTTCACGACAGGGGGTCTTACTAAGCACAGATACGCAGTATTTT. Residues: CASSSRQGVLLSTDTQYF.

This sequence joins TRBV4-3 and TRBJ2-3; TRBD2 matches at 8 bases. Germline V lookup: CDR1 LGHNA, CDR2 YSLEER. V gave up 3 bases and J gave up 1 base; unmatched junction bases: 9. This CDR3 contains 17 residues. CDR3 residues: CASSHQASGSRTDTQYF. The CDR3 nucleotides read TGCGCCAGCAGCCACCAGGCGAGCGGGAGCCGCACAGATACGCAGTATTTT.

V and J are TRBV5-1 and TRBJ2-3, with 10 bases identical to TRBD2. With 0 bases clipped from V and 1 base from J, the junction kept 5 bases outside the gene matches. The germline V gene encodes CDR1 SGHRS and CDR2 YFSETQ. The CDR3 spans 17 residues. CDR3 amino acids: CASSLGLAGVGTDTQYF. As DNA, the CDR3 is TGCGCCAGCAGCTTGGGGCTAGCGGGAGTTGGCACAGATACGCAGTATTTT.

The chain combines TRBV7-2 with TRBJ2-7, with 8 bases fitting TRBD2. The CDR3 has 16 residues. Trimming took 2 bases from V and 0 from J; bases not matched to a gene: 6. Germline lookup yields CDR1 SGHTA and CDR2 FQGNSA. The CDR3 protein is CASSLSRGVYSYEQYF. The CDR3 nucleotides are TGTGCCAGCAGCTTATCGCGGGGGGTCTACTCCTACGAGCAGTACTTC.

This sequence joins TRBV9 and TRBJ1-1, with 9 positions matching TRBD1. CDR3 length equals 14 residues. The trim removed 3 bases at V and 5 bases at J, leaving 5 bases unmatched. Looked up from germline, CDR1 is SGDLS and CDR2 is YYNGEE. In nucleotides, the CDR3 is TGTGCCAGCAGCGAGACACAGGGGGCAACTGAAGCTTTCTTT. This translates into CASSETQGATEAFF. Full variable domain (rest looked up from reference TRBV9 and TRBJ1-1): DSGVTQTPKHLITATGQRVTLRCSPRSGDLSVYWYQQSLDQGLQFLIQYYNGEERAKGNILERFSAQQFPDLHSELNLSSLELGDSALYFCASSETQGATEAFFGQGTRLTVV.

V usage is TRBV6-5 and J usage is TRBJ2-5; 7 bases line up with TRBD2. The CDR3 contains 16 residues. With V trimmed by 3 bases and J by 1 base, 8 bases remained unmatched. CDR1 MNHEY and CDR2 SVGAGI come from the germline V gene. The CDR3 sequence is CASSYTASGFQETQYF. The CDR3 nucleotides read TGTGCCAGCAGTTATACGGCTAGCGGATTCCAAGAGACCCAGTACTTC.

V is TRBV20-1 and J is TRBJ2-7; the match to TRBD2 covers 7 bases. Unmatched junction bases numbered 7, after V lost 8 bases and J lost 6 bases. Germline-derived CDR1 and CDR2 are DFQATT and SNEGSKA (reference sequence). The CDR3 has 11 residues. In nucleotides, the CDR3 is TGCAGTTACCGACTAGCCGCCGAGCAGTACTTC. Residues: CSYRLAAEQYF.

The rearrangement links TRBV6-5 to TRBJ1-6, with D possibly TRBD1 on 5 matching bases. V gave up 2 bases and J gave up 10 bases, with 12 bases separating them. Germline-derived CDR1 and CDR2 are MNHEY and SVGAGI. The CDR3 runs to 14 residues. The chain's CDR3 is CASSYKLGGSPLHF. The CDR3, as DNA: TGTGCCAGCAGTTACAAGCTGGGGGGATCACCCCTCCACTTT.

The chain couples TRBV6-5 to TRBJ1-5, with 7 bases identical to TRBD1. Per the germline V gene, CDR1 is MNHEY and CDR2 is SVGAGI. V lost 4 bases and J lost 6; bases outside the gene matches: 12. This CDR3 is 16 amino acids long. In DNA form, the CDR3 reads TGTGCCAGCAGTTCTATCGACAGGGTCCCTCCTCAGCCCCAGCATTTT. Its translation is CASSSIDRVPPQPQHF.

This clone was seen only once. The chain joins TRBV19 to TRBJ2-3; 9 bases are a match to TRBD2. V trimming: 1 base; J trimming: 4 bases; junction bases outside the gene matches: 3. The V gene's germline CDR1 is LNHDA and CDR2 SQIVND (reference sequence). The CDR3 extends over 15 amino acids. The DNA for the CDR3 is TGTGCCAGTAGTATAGGGACTAGCGTCGCAGATACGCAGTATTTT. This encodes CASSIGTSVADTQYF.

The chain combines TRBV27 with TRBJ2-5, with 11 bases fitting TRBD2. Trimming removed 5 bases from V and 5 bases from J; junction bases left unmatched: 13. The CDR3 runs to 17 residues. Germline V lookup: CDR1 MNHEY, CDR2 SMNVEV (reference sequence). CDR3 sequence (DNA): TGTGCCAGCAGTCAAACCCGACTAGCGGGGAACGGGGAGACCCAGTACTTC. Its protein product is CASSQTRLAGNGETQYF.